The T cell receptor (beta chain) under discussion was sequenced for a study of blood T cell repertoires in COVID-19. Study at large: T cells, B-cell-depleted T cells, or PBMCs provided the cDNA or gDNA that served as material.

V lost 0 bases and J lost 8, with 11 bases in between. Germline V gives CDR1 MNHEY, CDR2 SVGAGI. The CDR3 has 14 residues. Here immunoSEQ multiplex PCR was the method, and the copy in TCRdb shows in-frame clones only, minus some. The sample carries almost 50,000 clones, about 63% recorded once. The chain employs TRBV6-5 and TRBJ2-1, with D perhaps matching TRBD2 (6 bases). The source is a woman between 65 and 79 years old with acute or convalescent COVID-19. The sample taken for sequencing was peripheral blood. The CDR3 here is CASSYSSWGDEQFF. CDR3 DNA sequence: TGTGCCAGCAGTTACTCGTCTTGGGGGGATGAGCAGTTCTTC.